The 29 T cell receptor beta chains below all came from one sample that was sequenced in a study of cytomegalovirus exposure and HLA in healthy donors. Primers: 60 Vbeta forward and 13 Jbeta reverse. Sequenced by immunoSEQ multiplex PCR; TCRdb stores in-frame clones only, minus some. The top ten hold roughly 4% of the sample, which has 150,000 to 160,000 clones, about 74% seen once. Sequenced sample: PBMCs. These receptors were collected from a woman in her forties in good health and CMV-seronegative.

The J gene is TRBJ1-2, the V gene TRBV6-1; 11 bases are a match to TRBD1. V lost 7 bases to trimming and J lost 3 bases; unmatched junction nucleotides: 7. The CDR3 has 15 residues. Germline V gives CDR1 MNHNS, CDR2 SASEGT. The DNA of the CDR3 is TGTGCCAGCATCAGCGGACAGGGGGCGGACTATGGCTACACCTTC. This sequence encodes CASISGQGADYGYTF.

This chain uses TRBV28 with TRBJ1-5; D might be TRBD1 (5 bases). This CDR3 spans 14 amino acids. V lost 6 bases to trimming and J lost 0 bases, with 9 bases between them. Germline V lookup: CDR1 MDHEN, CDR2 SYDVKM. This CDR3 reads CASRQARSNQPQHF. The CDR3 region has the DNA TGTGCCAGCAGACAGGCCCGTAGCAATCAGCCCCAGCATTTT.

The chain employs TRBV27 and TRBJ2-3; 10 nucleotides align to TRBD2. The CDR3 consists of 18 residues. The V gene end was trimmed by 4 bases and the J gene end by 0 bases; junction bases not matched to a gene: 10. Germline V gene data show CDR1 as MNHEY and CDR2 as SMNVEV (reference sequence). DNA of the CDR3: TGTGCCAGCAGTTCTTATTCTTGGACTAGCGGAAGCACAGATACGCAGTATTTT. It is translated as CASSSYSWTSGSTDTQYF.

The chain couples TRBV7-9 to TRBJ2-5; D perhaps matches TRBD2 (6 bases). The V end lost 5 bases, the J end lost 3 bases, and 16 bases lay between the germline ends. CDR1 is SEHNR and CDR2 is FQNEAQ in the germline V gene (reference sequence). This CDR3 spans 15 amino acids. CDR3 sequence (DNA): TGTGCCAGCAGCCCACCGGGACTTACTAAAGAGACCCAGTACTTC. This translates into CASSPPGLTKETQYF.

This chain connects TRBV10-3 to TRBJ2-5; 7 bases align to TRBD1. This CDR3 comprises 17 residues. Germline trimming cut 3 bases from V and 3 bases from J; bases unmatched to any gene: 13. CDR1 ENHRY and CDR2 SYGVKD come from the germline V gene. Here the CDR3 DNA reads TGTGCCATCAGTGACCATAATCCGGGACAGAGAGAAGAGACCCAGTACTTC. Residues: CAISDHNPGQREETQYF.

V and J are TRBV7-9 and TRBJ2-5, with 14 bases matching TRBD2. CDR3 size: 16 residues. With 5 bases clipped from V and 5 bases from J, the junction kept 7 bases outside the gene matches. The germline V gene encodes CDR1 SEHNR and CDR2 FQNEAQ (reference sequence). For the CDR3, the DNA is TGTGCCAGCAGCCCGGGACTAGCGGGGGTCGGGGAGACCCAGTACTTC. It translates to CASSPGLAGVGETQYF.

This chain uses TRBV2 with TRBJ2-1; 7 positions agree with TRBD1. V trimming: 8 bases; J trimming: 2 bases; junction bases outside the gene matches: 9. Germline loops: CDR1 SNHLY, CDR2 FYNNEI. The CDR3 is 15 amino acids. CDR3 protein: CASLQVGTAYNEQFF. For the CDR3, the DNA is TGTGCCAGCTTACAGGTAGGGACAGCCTACAATGAGCAGTTCTTC.

The V and J genes are TRBV19 and TRBJ1-2; 7 bases fit TRBD1. Germline CDR1 reads LNHDA; CDR2 reads SQIVND (reference sequence). V was clipped by 4 bases and J by 0 bases; unmatched bases: 2. The CDR3 runs 14 residues. The CDR3 DNA follows: TGTGCCAGTAGTAATCAGGGGGCTAACTATGGCTACACCTTC. Protein: CASSNQGANYGYTF. Drawing the rest from reference TRBV19 and TRBJ1-2, the complete variable domain is DGGITQSPKYLFRKEGQNVTLSCEQNLNHDAMYWYRQDPGQGLRLIYYSQIVNDFQKGDIAEGYSVSREKKESFPLTVTSAQKNPTAFYLCASSNQGANYGYTFGSGTRLTVV.

In its sample, this clone was seen a few times. This chain joins TRBV5-4 and TRBJ2-3, with 9 bases that match TRBD2. The CDR3 spans 15 residues. V gave up 2 bases and J gave up 2 bases; unmatched junction bases: 3. Germline assignment: CDR1 SGHNT and CDR2 YYREEE (reference sequence). The CDR3 DNA is TGTGCCAGCAGCTTCTGGACTAGCGACACAGATACGCAGTATTTT. Residues: CASSFWTSDTDTQYF.

This clone was observed a handful of times. In nucleotides, the CDR3 is TGTGCCACCAAACAGGGACAAGAGACCCAGTACTTC. Protein sequence: CATKQGQETQYF. This chain joins TRBV6-1 and TRBJ2-5, with D perhaps TRBD1 (6 bases). The CDR3 length is 12 residues. Germline values: CDR1 MNHNS, CDR2 SASEGT. The V and J ends lost 10 bases and 2 bases respectively, with 11 bases between them.

V usage is TRBV29-1 and J usage is TRBJ1-2; 7 nucleotides align to TRBD1. Germline lookup yields CDR1 SQVTM and CDR2 ANQGSEA. CDR3 size: 11 residues. V gave up 3 bases and J gave up 6 bases; unmatched junction bases: 1. CDR3 sequence reads: CSVEGTDGYTF. The CDR3 DNA sequence: TGCAGCGTTGAGGGGACAGATGGCTACACCTTC.

The V gene is TRBV19, the J gene TRBJ1-2; D may be TRBD1 (6 bases). The V end lost 3 bases, the J end lost 3 bases, and 11 bases lay between the germline ends. CDR3 length: 14 residues. Germline CDR1 LNHDA, CDR2 SQIVND (reference sequence). The CDR3 here is CASSIQGPYYGYTF. The CDR3 nucleotides are TGTGCCAGTAGTATTCAGGGGCCTTACTATGGCTACACCTTC.

This chain links TRBV28 with TRBJ1-1, with D tentatively TRBD1 (5 bases). Germline V lookup: CDR1 MDHEN, CDR2 SYDVKM. The CDR3 sequence is 16 residues long. V gave up 8 bases and J gave up 1 base, with 20 bases separating them. This CDR3 is CASYPEGSIWNTEAFF. The CDR3 nucleotides are TGTGCCAGCTACCCGGAGGGGTCGATTTGGAACACTGAAGCTTTCTTT.

V is TRBV9 and J is TRBJ1-3, with 7 bases lining up with TRBD1. Germline values: CDR1 SGDLS, CDR2 YYNGEE. This CDR3 is built from 15 residues. With V trimmed by 4 bases and J by 4 bases, 8 bases remained unmatched. The CDR3 DNA is TGTGCCAGCAGCCTTCGGGACAGACCAGGAAACACCATATATTTT. Translated: CASSLRDRPGNTIYF.

The gene calls are TRBV4-2 and TRBJ1-5; 10 bases are shared with TRBD1. The germline CDR1 and CDR2 sequences are LGHNA and YNFKEQ. With 0 bases clipped from V and 4 bases from J, the junction kept 3 bases outside the gene matches. The CDR3 runs to 16 residues. The CDR3 protein is CASSQDLGQGNQPQHF. The CDR3 DNA is TGTGCCAGCAGCCAAGATCTGGGACAGGGGAATCAGCCCCAGCATTTT.

This clone was counted only a few times. The chain uses TRBV6-6 and TRBJ1-1; the D is unclear. Per the germline V gene, CDR1 is MNHNY and CDR2 is SVGAGI (reference sequence). The CDR3 loop spans 12 amino acids. Trimming took off 4 bases at V and 5 bases at J, with 8 bases between the two ends. CDR3 coding DNA: TGTGCCAGCAGTTTTCTCAGAACTGAAGCTTTCTTT. Its translation is CASSFLRTEAFF.

This clone is a singleton in its sample. The J gene is TRBJ1-6, the V gene TRBV28; TRBD1 agrees at 9 bases. Trimming cost V 8 bases and J 9 bases; bases outside gene matches: 8. CDR3 size: 14 residues. CDR1 is MDHEN and CDR2 is SYDVKM in the germline V gene. The CDR3 sequence is CASQTGGGGSPLHF. In DNA form, the CDR3 reads TGTGCCAGCCAAACAGGGGGCGGGGGTTCACCCCTCCACTTT.

V is TRBV27 and J is TRBJ2-5; a weak D match, TRBD2 (6 bases). Germline assignment: CDR1 MNHEY and CDR2 SMNVEV (reference sequence). CDR3 length equals 14 residues. V lost 6 bases and J 4 bases, leaving 15 bases between the germline ends. As DNA, the CDR3 is TGTGCCAGCAGCCGCCGAGGAGGGGTAGAGACCCAGTACTTC. Its protein is CASSRRGGVETQYF.

The V call is TRBV11-3, the J call TRBJ1-1, with D unclear. V lost 0 bases and J lost 3, with 11 bases in between. The CDR3 loop spans 15 amino acids. Per germline, CDR1 SGHNT and CDR2 YENEEA. CDR3 DNA: TGTGCCAGCAGCTTAGAATCTAACCTAGACACTGAAGCTTTCTTT. Its protein product is CASSLESNLDTEAFF.

V and J are TRBV2 and TRBJ2-7, with a possible D match to TRBD2 (6 bases). V gave up 6 bases and J gave up 5 bases, with 20 bases separating them. This CDR3 is 15 amino acids long. Looked up from germline, CDR1 is SNHLY and CDR2 is FYNNEI. The CDR3 nucleotides are TGTGCCAGCAGCGGGTCCGGGCCGGGGGTCCACGAGCAGTACTTC. It is translated as CASSGSGPGVHEQYF.

This chain joins TRBV7-9 and TRBJ2-1; perhaps TRBD2 as D (5 bases). The CDR3 length is 13 residues. The V gene's germline CDR1 is SEHNR and CDR2 FQNEAQ (reference sequence). V lost 3 bases and J 9 bases, leaving 12 bases between the germline ends. The CDR3 coding sequence is TGTGCCAGCAGCTTCCTTCTGGCGGGTGAGCAGTTCTTC. Translating it yields CASSFLLAGEQFF.

V gene TRBV5-6 combines with J gene TRBJ2-5; weak D call: TRBD1 (6 bases). The CDR3 loop spans 12 amino acids. V was pared by 7 bases and J by 1 base, with 8 bases between. The V gene's germline CDR1 is SGHDT and CDR2 YYEEEE. The CDR3 spells CASGQSQETQYF. CDR3 in DNA: TGTGCCAGCGGACAGTCCCAAGAGACCCAGTACTTC.

This chain connects TRBV29-1 to TRBJ2-3; 7 nucleotides line up with TRBD1. The trim removed 4 bases at V and 2 bases at J, leaving 3 bases unmatched. Germline CDR1 SQVTM, CDR2 ANQGSEA. The CDR3 consists of 13 residues. The CDR3 nucleotides are TGCAGCGTTGGAGGACAGGTCACAGATACGCAGTATTTT. It codes for CSVGGQVTDTQYF.

This clone was detected only once. The V and J genes are TRBV5-4 and TRBJ2-7, with 12 positions matching TRBD2. The V and J ends lost 4 bases and 4 bases, in that order; junction bases with no gene match: 6. This CDR3 has 15 residues. The germline CDR1 and CDR2 sequences are SGHNT and YYREEE (reference sequence). In nucleotides, the CDR3 is TGTGCCAGCAGCCCGACTAGCGGGAGTTCGTACGAGCAGTACTTC. Its translation: CASSPTSGSSYEQYF.

The chain joins TRBV7-9 to TRBJ1-1; a possible D gene is TRBD1 (5 bases). The length of the CDR3 is 15 residues. CDR1 SEHNR and CDR2 FQNEAQ come from the germline V gene (reference sequence). Trimming shortened V by 3 bases and J by 5 bases, and 16 bases separated the two germline ends. Written as DNA, the CDR3 is TGTGCCAGCAGCTTTTCCGGGGGGGTAAGGACTGAAGCTTTCTTT. This encodes CASSFSGGVRTEAFF.

The rearrangement uses TRBV5-1 and TRBJ2-7; D is perhaps TRBD2 (6 bases). V shed 0 bases and J shed 2 bases, with 18 bases lying between them. Germline V gives CDR1 SGHRS, CDR2 YFSETQ. CDR3 size: 17 residues. CDR3 bases: TGCGCCAGCAGCTTGGCCGGGGGAGACAGCTGGGCCTACGAGCAGTACTTC. Its protein is CASSLAGGDSWAYEQYF. Supplemented by reference TRBV5-1 and TRBJ2-7, the full variable domain reads KAGVTQTPRYLIKTRGQQVTLSCSPISGHRSVSWYQQTPGQGLQFLFEYFSETQRNKGNFPGRFSGRQFSNSRSEMNVSTLELGDSALYLCASSLAGGDSWAYEQYFGPGTRLTVT.

The genes are TRBV5-4 and TRBJ2-3, with no clear D. Germline values: CDR1 SGHNT, CDR2 YYREEE (reference sequence). This CDR3 spans 16 amino acids. Trimming removed 2 bases at V and 2 bases at J, with 15 bases between. The CDR3 region is CASSLPRPKFTDTQYF. CDR3 coding DNA: TGTGCCAGCAGCTTACCTCGCCCTAAATTCACAGATACGCAGTATTTT.

The rearrangement joins TRBV28 to TRBJ2-1; D is perhaps TRBD2 (6 bases). This CDR3 contains 15 residues. The V gene lost 2 bases and the J gene lost 7 bases, with 15 bases spanning the gap. In germline, CDR1 is MDHEN, CDR2 SYDVKM. In DNA form, the CDR3 reads TGTGCCAGCAGTTTAATCGGGACTCTGGAGAATGAGCAGTTCTTC. As protein: CASSLIGTLENEQFF.

The chain has TRBV7-8 and TRBJ2-7, with D perhaps TRBD1 (6 bases). This CDR3 comprises 15 residues. Between the trimmed V and J ends, which lost 5 bases and 3 bases, there was a span of 17 bases. Germline V CDR1 and CDR2: SGHVS, FQNEAQ. The CDR3 loop reads CASSLLSQGFYEQYF. The CDR3 DNA follows: TGTGCCAGCAGCCTCTTAAGTCAGGGGTTCTACGAGCAGTACTTC. The full variable domain, completed using reference TRBV7-8 and TRBJ2-7, is GAGVSQSPRYKVAKRGQDVALRCDPISGHVSLFWYQQALGQGPEFLTYFQNEAQLDKSGLPSDRFFAERPEGSVSTLKIQRTQQEDSAVYLCASSLLSQGFYEQYFGPGTRLTVT.